This T cell receptor (beta chain) was recorded in a study of CD8 T cells in Susac syndrome (dated by TCRdb to between 2019 and 2020). For the study in its entirety: Whether CD8+ T cell activation and differentiation in Susac syndrome was antigen driven was tested using repertoire sequencing. CD8+ T cell repertoire clonality was compared between 12 healthy donors, roughly 14 Susac syndrome patients and roughly 15 multiple sclerosis patients. Beyond this particular receptor, the publication reports: The TCR sequencing and HLA analysis was acknowledged to have included a relatively small number of individuals.

To note about this clonotype: What antigen it recognizes has not been identified. Base qualities are missing; no much larger clone stands one base away.

From the cysteine up to the phenylalanine, the CDR3 has a length of 15 residues. This entry keeps only the CDR3 DNA: 45 bases, framed from base 1. Between the V and J ends, shortened by 5 bases and 3 bases respectively, the junction contains 13 bases. Sequences SGHTA (CDR1) and FQGNSA (CDR2) are obtained from the germline V gene. RNA was extracted with the RNeasy kit and roughly 0.45 to 1 ug was reverse transcribed using random hexamers. TCR beta CDR3 regions were amplified with the immunoSEQ multiplex PCR assay covering 54 Vbeta and 13 Jbeta segments. PCR amplification bias was corrected using a synthetic template baseline for primer optimization and computational correction. Per the authors' processing: Reads were annotated to V, D and J genes according to IMGT and were analyzed with immunoSEQ Analyzer, with only productive sequences retained. Clonality was computed as one minus Shannon entropy normalized by log2 of the number of productive unique sequences. For each patient and control, public and private clones were evaluated within the 100 most prevalent clones. Susac-specific clones were defined as absent from healthy and MS cohorts, 800 to 1,200 published viral clones and other ImmuneACCESS disease sequences. TCRdb passed the public sequencing reads through fastp at Q25 and MiXCR, retaining productive beta sequences. Here each entry gathers all rows of one CDR3 protein and keeps the most common genes and DNA. These V and J calls originate from TCRdb's pipeline instead of the authors' own analysis. Across this sample there are some 400,000 distinct CDR3 sequences, with around 85% seen only once. In total, the top ten clones hold approximately 0.12% of the sample.

Peripheral blood CD8+ and CD4+ T cells from healthy donors, Susac syndrome patients and multiple sclerosis patients were profiled using high-throughput TCR beta sequencing. Multiple sclerosis controls were treatment-naive patients with stable or active relapsing-remitting disease fulfilling revised McDonald criteria. Bulk CD8+ and CD4+ T cells were purified by magnetic negative isolation, while CD8+ TEMRA cells were enriched using FACS. Blood was collected in EDTA tubes and processed within 24 hours, with PBMCs isolated through density gradient centrifugation. PBMCs intended for TCR sequencing were cryopreserved in liquid nitrogen and were subsequently thawed in a 37 degrees C water bath. A purity of at least 90% was achieved for sorted or isolated CD4+, CD8+ and CD8+ TEMRA cells.

Sequences were obtained from CD8+ T cells from PBMCs. This receptor was identified in a human donor with multiple sclerosis. This sequence uses TRBV7-2 and TRBJ1-4; the D gene is unclear. The CDR3: CASSLNSLPNEKLFF. The sequenced DNA is TGTGCCAGCAGCCTCAACAGTTTGCCTAATGAAAAACTGTTTTTT. Extended through the reference TRBV7-2 and TRBJ1-4 proteins, this CDR3 yields the full variable domain: GAGVSQSPSNKVTEKGKDVELRCDPISGHTALYWYRQSLGQGLEFLIYFQGNSAPDKSGLPSDRFSAERTGGSVSTLTIQRTQQEDSAVYLCASSLNSLPNEKLFFGSGTQLSVL.